Following are 11 T cell receptor beta chains from one sample sequenced in a study of T cell responses to AZD1222 COVID-19 vaccine (dated by TCRdb to 2020 to 2022). The library was obtained by the immunoSEQ multiplex PCR assay. TCRdb took over this immuneACCESS table, retaining in-frame rearrangements with V and J assigned. Such tables are incomplete; in checked studies, under half of the missing clones stem from an unresolved V gene, and the remainder is unexplained. The sample has 150,000 to 200,000 clones on record, more than 80% of them singletons. The ten biggest clones cover 3.5% to 5% of the sample. The time point label here, explained by the study, means: baseline before first vaccination. The material was peripheral blood, obtained on day 0 of AZD1222 vaccination. Receptor source: an adult in good health.

V is TRBV6-5 and J is TRBJ1-1; no definite D call. This CDR3 comprises 15 residues. Trimming removed 6 bases from V and 0 bases from J, with 14 bases in between. The germline V gene has CDR1 MNHEY and CDR2 SVGAGI. The CDR3: CASRKRRSMNTEAFF. The DNA for the CDR3 is TGTGCCAGCAGAAAAAGGCGGTCGATGAACACTGAAGCTTTCTTT.

CDR3: CASSFDNSGNTIYF. CDR3 in DNA: TGCGCCAGCAGCTTTGACAACTCTGGAAACACCATATATTTT. This chain joins TRBV5-1 and TRBJ1-3; D gene uncertain. The CDR3 is 14 residues long. The germline V gene encodes CDR1 SGHRS and CDR2 YFSETQ. V lost 2 bases to trimming and J lost 0 bases, with 6 bases between them.

The chain has TRBV6-5 and TRBJ2-1; D possibly matches TRBD1 or TRBD2 (5 bases each). V lost 8 bases to trimming and J lost 5 bases, with 13 bases between them. The CDR3 spans 13 residues. Germline V lookup: CDR1 MNHEY, CDR2 SVGAGI. CDR3 amino acids: CASLTGPHNEQFF. CDR3 bases: TGTGCCAGCCTGACGGGGCCCCACAATGAGCAGTTCTTC.

The genes are TRBV7-9 and TRBJ1-2; TRBD1 aligns across 8 bases. Looked up from germline, CDR1 is SEHNR and CDR2 is FQNEAQ (reference sequence). V shed 1 base, J shed 1 base, and the junction held 8 bases outside the gene matches. CDR3 size: 17 residues. CDR3: CASSLGFAGGLNYGYTF. The CDR3, as DNA: TGTGCCAGCAGCTTAGGCTTCGCAGGGGGCCTTAACTATGGCTACACCTTC.

A single count supports this clone. The rearrangement joins TRBV13 to TRBJ2-7, with D unresolved. CDR3 length equals 14 residues. Germline-derived CDR1 and CDR2 are PRHDT and FYEKMQ (reference sequence). V dropped 6 bases and J dropped 3 bases, with 15 bases sitting between them. The CDR3 is CASSPRTSHYEQYF. CDR3 bases: TGTGCCAGCAGTCCCCGGACCTCCCACTACGAGCAGTACTTC.

This clone was found once. This chain connects TRBV10-1 to TRBJ2-7; no clear D gene. This CDR3 contains 13 residues. Germline loops: CDR1 WNHNN, CDR2 SYGVQD (reference sequence). V was trimmed by 2 bases and J by 0 bases, leaving 5 bases between them. Here the CDR3 DNA reads TGCGCCAGCAGTGAGCGGAGCTCCTACGAGCAGTACTTC. It is translated as CASSERSSYEQYF.

The rearrangement joins TRBV28 to TRBJ2-4; weak D call: TRBD2 (6 bases). CDR3 length: 16 amino acids. The germline gives CDR1 MDHEN, CDR2 SYDVKM. Trimming removed 4 bases at V and 10 bases at J, with 23 bases between. CDR3 region: CASSSRTGGPARIQYF. The CDR3 DNA sequence: TGTGCCAGCAGTTCACGTACCGGAGGGCCCGCAAGGATTCAGTACTTC.

The chain uses TRBV5-8 and TRBJ1-2; the D is unclear. V shed 2 bases and J shed 0 bases, with 11 bases lying between them. Germline CDR1 SGHTS, CDR2 YDEGEE. The CDR3 runs 15 residues. CDR3 residues: CASSFPGRSNYGYTF. CDR3 bases: TGTGCCAGCAGCTTTCCGGGAAGATCTAACTATGGCTACACCTTC.

This chain joins TRBV4-1 and TRBJ1-1, with D possibly being TRBD1 (5 bases). Germline V CDR1 and CDR2: MGHRA, YSYEKL. This CDR3 is 15 amino acids long. The V end lost 0 bases, the J end lost 5 bases, and 13 bases lay between the germline ends. CDR3 DNA: TGCGCCAGCAGCCAAGATCGTCAGGGTCCGACTGAAGCTTTCTTT. Its protein product is CASSQDRQGPTEAFF.

The chain recombines TRBV10-1 with TRBJ2-7; D is unclear. The germline V and J ends were trimmed by 6 bases and 13 bases, with 22 bases remaining between them. CDR1 WNHNN and CDR2 SYGVQD come from the germline V gene (reference sequence). This CDR3 has 13 residues. The CDR3 spells CASRLPPGPFDYF. DNA for the CDR3: TGCGCCAGCAGACTACCCCCGGGTCCCTTCGATTACTTC.

V usage is TRBV25-1 and J usage is TRBJ2-7, with D possibly matching TRBD1 (5 bases). CDR1 is MGHDK and CDR2 is SYGVNS in the germline V gene. Trimming shortened V by 0 bases and J by 4 bases, and 16 bases separated the two germline ends. This CDR3 spans 16 amino acids. CDR3 protein: CASSEYITPKGYEQYF. The CDR3 DNA follows: TGTGCCAGCAGTGAATATATCACCCCTAAGGGGTACGAGCAGTACTTC.